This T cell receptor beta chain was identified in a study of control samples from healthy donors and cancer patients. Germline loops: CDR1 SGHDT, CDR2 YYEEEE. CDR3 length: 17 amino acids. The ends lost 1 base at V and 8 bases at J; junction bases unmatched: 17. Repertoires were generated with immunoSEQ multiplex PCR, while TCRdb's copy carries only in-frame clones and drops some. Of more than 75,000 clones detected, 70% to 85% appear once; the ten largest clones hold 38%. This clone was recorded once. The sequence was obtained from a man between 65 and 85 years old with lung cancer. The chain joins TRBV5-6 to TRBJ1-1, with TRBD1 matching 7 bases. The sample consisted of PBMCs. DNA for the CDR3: TGTGCCAGCAGCTTGACCTTCTCGGGGACAGCTAAAATCGAAGCTTTCTTT. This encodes CASSLTFSGTAKIEAFF.